The clone carrying this T cell receptor beta chain was picked up one time. Its antigen is unknown. This CDR3 comprises 13 residues. Per germline, CDR1 SGHAT and CDR2 FQNNGV. V was clipped by 1 base and J by 8 bases, with 11 bases between them. The sample is drawn from a study of shared clonotypes between healthy human individuals. Looking at the study overall: The study enrolled two women and a few men aged 18 to 49. Study outcomes and limitations: Several donors showed sharing of roughly 5% of naive CD4 clonotypes.

The method was immunoSEQ multiplex PCR; TCRdb's version includes in-frame clones alone and lacks a portion of them. Here the sample spans 850,000 to 1,100,000 clones, around three quarters being singletons. The receptor was derived from a man younger than 35 in good health. Some clones in this sample may be carry-over from other donors' samples. V is TRBV11-2 and J is TRBJ1-2; D is ambiguous. The sample taken for sequencing was memory CD4+ T cells from PBMCs. Described subset: CD45RA-negative fraction. As DNA, the CDR3 is TGTGCCAGCAGCTTAGCTCTGGGGTTGGGCTACACCTTC. Its protein product is CASSLALGLGYTF.